These 21 T cell receptor beta chains share one sample of origin, sequenced in a study of T-cell reconstitution after alpha-beta-depleted transplantation in children. Unique molecular identifiers featured in how the TCRbeta library was prepared. TCRdb itself ran the PCR reads through MiXCR, one entry per CDR3 protein. The data contain some 390,000 distinct CDR3 sequences, around 21% of them singletons. The material was PBMCs from the stem cell graft donor, obtained from the stem cell graft. These TCRs come from a human donor who donated a stem cell graft to a child with acute myeloid leukemia.

The CDR3 sequence: CAWSVLSPETQYF. The CDR3 DNA sequence: TGTGCCTGGAGTGTACTCAGTCCAGAGACCCAGTACTTC. The J gene is TRBJ2-5, the V gene TRBV30; D not resolved. The CDR3 spans 13 residues. Trimming took 0 bases from V and 4 from J, leaving 9 bases between them. Germline V CDR1 and CDR2: GTSNPN, SVGIG (reference sequence). Supplemented by reference TRBV30 and TRBJ2-5, the full variable domain reads SQTIHQWPATLVQPVGSPLSLECTVEGTSNPNLYWYRQAAGRGLQLLFYSVGIGQISSEVPQNLSASRPQDRQFILSSKKLLLSDSGFYLCAWSVLSPETQYFGPGTRLLVL.

This rearrangement joins TRBV5-6 to TRBJ2-1, with no clear D. This CDR3 contains 11 residues. The ends were cut back, 3 bases at V and 8 bases at J, with 6 bases in the middle. Germline CDR1 SGHDT, CDR2 YYEEEE. The CDR3, as DNA: TGTGCCAGCAGCTGGAGTGATGAGCAGTTCTTC. It specifies CASSWSDEQFF.

This clonotype was seen more than once but under ten times. The chain uses TRBV11-2 and TRBJ2-1, with 10 bases identical to TRBD2. The V and J ends lost 5 bases and 4 bases, in that order; junction bases with no gene match: 23. Germline loops: CDR1 SGHAT, CDR2 FQNNGV. This CDR3 has 21 residues. The CDR3 loop reads CASSPPFGVAGGFEGYNEQFF. The CDR3 DNA reads TGTGCCAGCAGCCCCCCTTTTGGAGTAGCGGGAGGTTTTGAAGGGTACAATGAGCAGTTCTTC.

Written as DNA, the CDR3 is TGCGCCAGCAGCGCGGGACAGGGGCCATCCTACGAGCAGTACTTC. Amino acids: CASSAGQGPSYEQYF. V is TRBV5-1 and J is TRBJ2-7; 10 nucleotides agree with TRBD1. V lost 4 bases and J lost 1; bases outside the gene matches: 5. Germline CDR1 is SGHRS and CDR2 is YFSETQ. The CDR3 runs 15 residues.

A few counts support this clonotype. The chain has TRBV28 and TRBJ2-7; TRBD2 might be the D (5 bases). V lost 5 bases to trimming and J lost 3 bases, with 11 bases between them. CDR3 length equals 13 residues. Germline loops: CDR1 MDHEN, CDR2 SYDVKM. The CDR3 region has the DNA TGTGCCAGCAGTCCCCTTAGCGACTACGAGCAGTACTTC. Protein product: CASSPLSDYEQYF.

This clonotype was picked up a small number of times. The rearrangement joins TRBV6-4 to TRBJ2-1; a weak D match, TRBD2 (6 bases). Deletions cut 4 bases from V and 3 bases from J, with 13 bases between. The germline CDR1 and CDR2 sequences are MRHNA and SNTAGT. The CDR3 runs 15 residues. The DNA for the CDR3 is TGTGCCAGCAGTGTCCTTTCCGGGGGCTACAATGAGCAGTTCTTC. Its translation: CASSVLSGGYNEQFF.

J is TRBJ1-2 and V is TRBV6-5; 9 nucleotides align to TRBD1. Germline values: CDR1 MNHEY, CDR2 SVGAGI. This CDR3 has 16 amino acids. J was trimmed by 4 bases and V by 4 bases; bases with no gene match: 10. CDR3 DNA: TGTGCCAGCAGTTCCCCGGGACAGGGTTCCCTCTATGGCTACACCTTC. Amino acid sequence: CASSSPGQGSLYGYTF.

This clonotype was picked up a small number of times. The chain combines TRBV24-1 with TRBJ2-7; D is uncertain. Trimming took off 3 bases at V and 4 bases at J, with 3 bases between the two ends. CDR1 and CDR2 from the germline V gene are KGHDR and SFDVKD. The CDR3 consists of 11 residues. CDR3 bases: TGTGCCACCAGTGATAGGTACGAGCAGTACTTC. It is translated as CATSDRYEQYF.

This rearrangement joins TRBV21-1 to TRBJ2-1; the D call of TRBD2 is as the table states it, not checked on the DNA. TRBV21-1 is an annotated pseudogene. The CDR3 is made up of 17 amino acids. The CDR3 reads CASSKLRGSRCYNEQFF. In DNA, the CDR3 is TGTGCCAGCAGCAAACTGAGGGGCTCCCGATGTTACAATGAGCAGTTCTTC.

This clonotype was found a few times. The J gene is TRBJ2-3, the V gene TRBV10-3; the D gene is possibly TRBD2 (6 bases). The CDR3 is 15 amino acids. Germline V CDR1 and CDR2: ENHRY, SYGVKD. Trimming stripped 6 bases from V and 5 bases from J, with 18 bases between. The CDR3 reads CAISYGTYGGDTQYF. The CDR3 DNA is TGTGCCATCAGCTACGGGACTTACGGGGGAGATACGCAGTATTTT.

The chain couples TRBV5-1 to TRBJ1-2; 9 nucleotides agree with TRBD1. This CDR3 is 14 amino acids long. Germline trimming cut 4 bases from V and 7 bases from J; bases unmatched to any gene: 8. Germline CDR1 reads SGHRS; CDR2 reads YFSETQ. The CDR3 sequence: CASSPGTGSRGYTF. The CDR3 DNA sequence: TGCGCCAGCAGCCCCGGGACAGGGTCGCGTGGCTACACCTTC.

This clonotype was seen a handful of times. The chain couples TRBV29-1 to TRBJ1-1; no reliable D call. Germline CDR1 SQVTM, CDR2 ANQGSEA. The germline V and J ends were trimmed by 4 bases and 0 bases, with 15 bases remaining between them. This CDR3 is built from 15 residues. The CDR3 is CSVVGRARVNTEAFF. The DNA of the CDR3 is TGCAGCGTTGTGGGTAGGGCCAGAGTGAACACTGAAGCTTTCTTT.

This chain joins TRBV5-5 and TRBJ2-7; 7 nucleotides agree with TRBD1. The ends lost 1 base at V and 5 bases at J; junction bases unmatched: 6. The CDR3 has 14 amino acids. Germline V gene lookup returns CDR1 SGHKS and CDR2 YYEKEE (reference sequence). The CDR3 nucleotides read TGTGCCAGCAGCTTGAGGCAGGGGGTGGACGAGCAGTACTTC. Its protein product is CASSLRQGVDEQYF.

The V call is TRBV7-2, the J call TRBJ2-5; perhaps TRBD2 as D (6 bases). Per the germline V gene, CDR1 is SGHTA and CDR2 is FQGNSA. The V and J ends lost 5 bases and 1 base respectively, with 11 bases between them. The CDR3 runs to 14 residues. CDR3 amino acids: CASSLSGVQETQYF. In nucleotides, the CDR3 is TGTGCCAGCAGCCTTAGCGGAGTCCAAGAGACCCAGTACTTC.

This clonotype was found a few times. The rearrangement links TRBV12-3 or TRBV12-4 to TRBJ2-7; 7 bases are a match to TRBD1. The CDR3 runs 13 residues. V gave up 6 bases and J gave up 5 bases; unmatched junction bases: 7. CDR3 loop: CASSPKGADEQYF. CDR3 DNA sequence: TGTGCCAGCAGCCCTAAGGGGGCGGACGAGCAGTACTTC.

This clonotype has more than one count but fewer than ten. The chain has TRBV5-1 and TRBJ2-3, with 10 bases aligning to TRBD2. This CDR3 has 17 residues. Germline-derived CDR1 and CDR2 are SGHRS and YFSETQ. The V gene end was trimmed by 3 bases and the J gene end by 6 bases; junction bases not matched to a gene: 13. The CDR3 bases are TGCGCCAGCAGCTCACTAGCGGGACTTGGTTCATGGGATACGCAGTATTTT. Protein: CASSSLAGLGSWDTQYF.

The rearrangement joins TRBV7-2 to TRBJ1-6; weak D call: TRBD1 (5 bases). Trimming shortened V by 2 bases and J by 7 bases, and 9 bases separated the two germline ends. The germline gives CDR1 SGHTA, CDR2 FQGNSA. There are 14 residues in the CDR3. The CDR3 bases are TGTGCCAGCAGCTTAAAAGGGGAAAATTCACCCCTCCACTTT. Its protein product is CASSLKGENSPLHF.

This clonotype was seen more than once but under ten times. The V and J genes are TRBV6-1 and TRBJ1-1; tentative D call: TRBD1 (6 bases). Trimming shortened V by 6 bases and J by 2 bases, and 13 bases separated the two germline ends. The CDR3 is 14 amino acids. Germline lookup yields CDR1 MNHNS and CDR2 SASEGT. CDR3 DNA: TGTGCCAGCAGCGACGGGACACCTAACACTGAAGCTTTCTTT. This sequence encodes CASSDGTPNTEAFF.

The rearrangement uses TRBV4-3 and TRBJ2-5; D ambiguous. Germline V lookup: CDR1 LGHNA, CDR2 YSLEER. The CDR3 runs to 17 residues. The germline V and J ends were trimmed by 2 bases and 5 bases, with 21 bases remaining between them. The DNA of the CDR3 is TGCGCCAGCAGCCAAAGTCCTGGTAATAGGGTCGGCGAGACCCAGTACTTC. The encoded protein is CASSQSPGNRVGETQYF.

This clonotype was seen more than once but under ten times. This sequence joins TRBV15 and TRBJ2-7; 9 nucleotides align to TRBD2. Germline CDR1 is LNHNV and CDR2 is YYDKDF (reference sequence). Trimming removed 4 bases from V and 5 bases from J; junction bases left unmatched: 6. The CDR3 is 14 amino acids. CDR3 sequence (DNA): TGTGCCACCAGCAAGAGCGGGAGGTATGACGAGCAGTACTTC. Translating gives CATSKSGRYDEQYF.

The chain carries TRBV29-1 and TRBJ1-1, with TRBD1 as a possible D gene (5 bases). Germline CDR1 reads SQVTM; CDR2 reads ANQGSEA. V lost 1 base to trimming and J lost 5 bases, with 14 bases between them. The CDR3 totals 14 residues. CDR3 sequence (DNA): TGCAGCGTTGAAGGAGGGGCCGGCTTGACTGAAGCTTTCTTT. It translates to CSVEGGAGLTEAFF.